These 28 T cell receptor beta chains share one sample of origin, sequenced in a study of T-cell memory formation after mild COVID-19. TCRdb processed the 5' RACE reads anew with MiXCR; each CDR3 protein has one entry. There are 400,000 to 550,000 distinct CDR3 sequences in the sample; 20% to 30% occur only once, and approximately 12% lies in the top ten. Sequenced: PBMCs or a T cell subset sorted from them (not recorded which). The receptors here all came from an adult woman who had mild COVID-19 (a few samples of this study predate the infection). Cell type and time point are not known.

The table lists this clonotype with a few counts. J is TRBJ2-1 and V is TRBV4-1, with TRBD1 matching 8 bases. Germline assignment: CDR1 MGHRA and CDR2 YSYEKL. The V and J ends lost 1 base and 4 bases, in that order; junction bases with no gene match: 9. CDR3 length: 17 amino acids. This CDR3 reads CASSQVIGTGNYNEQFF. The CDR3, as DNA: TGCGCCAGCAGCCAAGTTATAGGGACAGGAAATTACAATGAGCAGTTCTTC.

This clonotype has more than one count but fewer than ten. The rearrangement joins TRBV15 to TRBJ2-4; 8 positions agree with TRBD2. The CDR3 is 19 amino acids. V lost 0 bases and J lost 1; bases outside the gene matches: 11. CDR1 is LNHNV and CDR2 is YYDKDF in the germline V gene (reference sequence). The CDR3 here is CATSREGWGSGVAKNIQYF. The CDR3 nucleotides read TGTGCCACCAGCAGAGAAGGCTGGGGTAGCGGGGTTGCCAAAAACATTCAGTACTTC. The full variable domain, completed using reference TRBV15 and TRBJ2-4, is DAMVIQNPRYQVTQFGKPVTLSCSQTLNHNVMYWYQQKSSQAPKLLFHYYDKDFNNEADTPDNFQSRRPNTSFCFLDIRSPGLGDTAMYLCATSREGWGSGVAKNIQYFGAGTRLSVL.

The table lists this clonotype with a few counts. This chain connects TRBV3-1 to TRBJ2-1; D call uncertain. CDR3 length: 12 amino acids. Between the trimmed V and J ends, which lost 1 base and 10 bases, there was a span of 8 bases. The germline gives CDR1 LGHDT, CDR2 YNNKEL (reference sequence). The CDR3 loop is CASSQVTYEQFF. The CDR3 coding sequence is TGTGCCAGCAGCCAAGTTACGTACGAGCAGTTCTTC.

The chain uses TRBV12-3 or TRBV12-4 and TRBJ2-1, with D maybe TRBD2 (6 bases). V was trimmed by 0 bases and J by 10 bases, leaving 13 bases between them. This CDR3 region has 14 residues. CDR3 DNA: TGTGCCAGCAGTTTAGCGCTGAGGGCGGGAGAGCAGTTCTTC. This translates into CASSLALRAGEQFF.

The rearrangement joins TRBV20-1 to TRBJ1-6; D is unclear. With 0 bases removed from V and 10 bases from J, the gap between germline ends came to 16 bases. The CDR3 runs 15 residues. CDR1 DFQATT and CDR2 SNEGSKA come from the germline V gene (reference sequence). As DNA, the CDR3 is TGCAGTGCTAGAGAGGGTGACGCCGGTACGTCACCCCTCCACTTT. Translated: CSAREGDAGTSPLHF.

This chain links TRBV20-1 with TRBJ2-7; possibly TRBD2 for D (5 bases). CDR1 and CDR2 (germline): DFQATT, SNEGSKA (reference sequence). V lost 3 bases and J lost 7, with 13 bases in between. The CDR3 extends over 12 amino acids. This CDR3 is CSARRGEGEQYF. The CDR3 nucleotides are TGCAGTGCTAGGCGCGGAGAGGGTGAGCAGTACTTC.

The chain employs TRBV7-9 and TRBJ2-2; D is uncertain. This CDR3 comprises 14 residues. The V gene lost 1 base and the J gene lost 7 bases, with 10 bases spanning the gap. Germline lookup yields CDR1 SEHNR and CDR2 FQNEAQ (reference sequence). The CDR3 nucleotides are TGTGCCAGCAGCTTAGACTCTACCGTCGGGGAGCTGTTTTTT. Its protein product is CASSLDSTVGELFF.

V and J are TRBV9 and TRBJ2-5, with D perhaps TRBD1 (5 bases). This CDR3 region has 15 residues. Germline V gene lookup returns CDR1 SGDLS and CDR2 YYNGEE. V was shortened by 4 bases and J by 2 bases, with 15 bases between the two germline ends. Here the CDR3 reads CASSCAGQSQETQYF. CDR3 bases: TGTGCCAGCAGCTGTGCAGGACAATCACAAGAGACCCAGTACTTC.

CDR3 sequence: CASSYREGGYNEQFF. CDR3 coding DNA: TGTGCCAGCAGTTACCGGGAGGGAGGTTACAATGAGCAGTTCTTC. The chain links TRBV6-2 or TRBV6-3 to TRBJ2-1; 8 bases match TRBD2. The junction had 4 bases not matched to a gene; V was cut back by 2 bases and J by 4 bases. This CDR3 comprises 15 residues. The germline gives CDR1 MNHEY, CDR2 SVGEGT.

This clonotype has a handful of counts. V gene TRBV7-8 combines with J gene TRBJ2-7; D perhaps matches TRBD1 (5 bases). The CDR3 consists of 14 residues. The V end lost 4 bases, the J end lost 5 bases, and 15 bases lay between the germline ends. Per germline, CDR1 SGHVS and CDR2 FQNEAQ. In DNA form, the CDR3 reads TGTGCCAGCAGCTCCTTCCTGGGGCAGCACGAGCAGTACTTC. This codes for CASSSFLGQHEQYF. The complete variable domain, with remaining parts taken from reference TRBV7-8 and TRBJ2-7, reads GAGVSQSPRYKVAKRGQDVALRCDPISGHVSLFWYQQALGQGPEFLTYFQNEAQLDKSGLPSDRFFAERPEGSVSTLKIQRTQQEDSAVYLCASSSFLGQHEQYFGPGTRLTVT.

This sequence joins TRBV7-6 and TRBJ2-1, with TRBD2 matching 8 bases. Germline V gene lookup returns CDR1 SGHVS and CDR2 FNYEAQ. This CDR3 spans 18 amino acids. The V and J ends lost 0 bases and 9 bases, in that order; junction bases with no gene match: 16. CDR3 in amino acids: CASSLAAARREDPFEQFF. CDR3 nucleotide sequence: TGTGCCAGCAGCTTAGCCGCAGCAAGGCGGGAGGACCCGTTTGAGCAGTTCTTC.

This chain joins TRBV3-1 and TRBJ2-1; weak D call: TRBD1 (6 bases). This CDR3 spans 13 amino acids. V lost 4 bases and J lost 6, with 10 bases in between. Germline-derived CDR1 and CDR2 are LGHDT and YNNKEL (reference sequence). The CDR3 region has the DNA TGTGCCAGCAGCCCAAGACAGGTCAATGAGCAGTTCTTC. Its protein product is CASSPRQVNEQFF.

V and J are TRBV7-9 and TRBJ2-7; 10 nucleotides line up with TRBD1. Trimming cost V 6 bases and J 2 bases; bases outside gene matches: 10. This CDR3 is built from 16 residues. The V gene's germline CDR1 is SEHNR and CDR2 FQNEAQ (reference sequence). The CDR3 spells CASRSLPGQGTYEQYF. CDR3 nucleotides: TGTGCCAGCAGGTCATTACCGGGACAGGGGACCTACGAGCAGTACTTC.

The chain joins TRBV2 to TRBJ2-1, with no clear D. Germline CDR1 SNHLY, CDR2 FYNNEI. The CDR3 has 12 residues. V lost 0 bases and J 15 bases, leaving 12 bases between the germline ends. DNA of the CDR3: TGTGCCAGCAGTGAAGCCGTTGTGTTTTGGTTCTTC. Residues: CASSEAVVFWFF. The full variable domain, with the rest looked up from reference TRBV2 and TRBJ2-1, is EPEVTQTPSHQVTQMGQEVILRCVPISNHLYFYWYRQILGQKVEFLVSFYNNEISEKSEIFDDQFSVERPDGSNFTLKIRSTKLEDSAMYFCASSEAVVFWFFGPGTRLTVL.

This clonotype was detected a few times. The CDR3 reads CASSIGYNEQFF. The CDR3 DNA follows: TGCGCCAGCAGCATTGGGTACAATGAGCAGTTCTTC. The chain recombines TRBV5-1 with TRBJ2-1; no definite D call. Trimming stripped 4 bases from V and 4 bases from J, with 6 bases between. From germline, CDR1 is SGHRS and CDR2 YFSETQ. This CDR3 has 12 amino acids. The full variable domain, in which reference TRBV5-1 and TRBJ2-1 provide the parts outside the CDR3, is KAGVTQTPRYLIKTRGQQVTLSCSPISGHRSVSWYQQTPGQGLQFLFEYFSETQRNKGNFPGRFSGRQFSNSRSEMNVSTLELGDSALYLCASSIGYNEQFFGPGTRLTVL.

The CDR3 protein is CASSLSGGAGELFF. The CDR3, as DNA: TGTGCCAGCAGTTTATCAGGGGGCGCCGGGGAGCTGTTTTTT. The gene calls are TRBV27 and TRBJ2-2; 7 bases are shared with TRBD1. Per germline, CDR1 MNHEY and CDR2 SMNVEV (reference sequence). The CDR3 is 14 residues long. V trimming: 0 bases; J trimming: 6 bases; junction bases outside the gene matches: 1.

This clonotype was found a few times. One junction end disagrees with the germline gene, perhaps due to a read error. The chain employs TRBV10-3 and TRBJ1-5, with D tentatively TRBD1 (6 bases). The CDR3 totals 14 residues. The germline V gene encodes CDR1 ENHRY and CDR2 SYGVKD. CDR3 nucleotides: TGTGCCATCAGTGAGGGGGGGCTCAATCAACCCCAGCATTTT. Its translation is CAISEGGLNQPQHF.

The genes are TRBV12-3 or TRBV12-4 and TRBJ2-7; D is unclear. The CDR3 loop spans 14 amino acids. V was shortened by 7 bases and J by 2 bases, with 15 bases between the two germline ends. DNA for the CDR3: TGTGCCAGCATCCCCCCGGGTGCTCCCTACGAGCAGTACTTC. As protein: CASIPPGAPYEQYF.

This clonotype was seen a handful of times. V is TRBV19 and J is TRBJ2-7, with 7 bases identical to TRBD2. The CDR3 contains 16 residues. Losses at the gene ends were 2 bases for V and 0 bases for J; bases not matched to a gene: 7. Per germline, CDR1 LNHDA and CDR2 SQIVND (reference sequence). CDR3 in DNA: TGTGCCAGTAGTATACTACCGGGACTACACTCCTACGAGCAGTACTTC. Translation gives CASSILPGLHSYEQYF.

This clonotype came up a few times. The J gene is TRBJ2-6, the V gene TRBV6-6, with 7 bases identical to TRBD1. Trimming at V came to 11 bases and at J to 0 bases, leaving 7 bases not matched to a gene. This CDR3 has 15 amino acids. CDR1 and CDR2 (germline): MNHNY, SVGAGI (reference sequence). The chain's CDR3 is CAGGDSLSGANVLTF. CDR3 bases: TGTGCCGGTGGGGACAGCCTCTCTGGGGCCAACGTCCTGACTTTC.

CDR3 loop: CASSPPTSGISYEQYF. The CDR3, as DNA: TGTGCCAGCAGCCCGCCCACTAGCGGGATCTCCTACGAGCAGTACTTC. This rearrangement joins TRBV7-6 to TRBJ2-7, with 10 bases that match TRBD2. The V segment lost 5 bases and the J segment 0 bases; nucleotides outside the gene matches: 7. CDR3 length: 16 residues. The germline V gene has CDR1 SGHVS and CDR2 FNYEAQ.

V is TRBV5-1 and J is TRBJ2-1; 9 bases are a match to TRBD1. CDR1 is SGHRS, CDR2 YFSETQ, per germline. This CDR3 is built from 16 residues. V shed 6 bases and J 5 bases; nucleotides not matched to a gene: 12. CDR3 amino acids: CASMVVGTGKDNEQFF. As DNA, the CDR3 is TGCGCCAGCATGGTAGTGGGGACAGGGAAGGACAATGAGCAGTTCTTC.

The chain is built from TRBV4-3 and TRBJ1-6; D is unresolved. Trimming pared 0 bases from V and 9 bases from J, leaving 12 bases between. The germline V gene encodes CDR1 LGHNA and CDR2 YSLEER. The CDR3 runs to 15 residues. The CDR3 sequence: CASSQDATSGSPLHF. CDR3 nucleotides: TGCGCCAGCAGCCAAGATGCCACTTCAGGTTCACCCCTCCACTTT.

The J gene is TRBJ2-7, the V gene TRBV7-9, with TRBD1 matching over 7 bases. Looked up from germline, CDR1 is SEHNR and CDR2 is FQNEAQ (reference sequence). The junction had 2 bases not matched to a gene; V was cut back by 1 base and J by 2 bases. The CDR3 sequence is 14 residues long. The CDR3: CASSLERGPYEQYF. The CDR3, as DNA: TGTGCCAGCAGCTTAGAAAGGGGGCCCTACGAGCAGTACTTC.

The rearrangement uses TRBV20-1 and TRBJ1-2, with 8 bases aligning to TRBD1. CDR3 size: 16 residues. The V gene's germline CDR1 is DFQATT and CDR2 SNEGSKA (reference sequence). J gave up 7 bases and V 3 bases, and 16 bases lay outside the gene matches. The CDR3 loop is CSARGQGAIVLPGYTF. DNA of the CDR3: TGCAGTGCTAGGGGTCAGGGGGCAATAGTCCTTCCTGGCTACACCTTC.

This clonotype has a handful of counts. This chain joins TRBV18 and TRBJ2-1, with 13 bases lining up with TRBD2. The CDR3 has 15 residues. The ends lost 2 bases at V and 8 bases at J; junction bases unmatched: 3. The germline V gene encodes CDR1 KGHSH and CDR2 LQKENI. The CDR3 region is CASSPGLAGDYEQFF. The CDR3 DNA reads TGTGCCAGCTCACCAGGACTAGCGGGAGACTATGAGCAGTTCTTC. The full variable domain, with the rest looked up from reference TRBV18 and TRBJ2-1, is NAGVMQNPRHLVRRRGQEARLRCSPMKGHSHVYWYRQLPEEGLKFMVYLQKENIIDESGMPKERFSAEFPKEGPSILRIQQVVRGDSAAYFCASSPGLAGDYEQFFGPGTRLTVL.

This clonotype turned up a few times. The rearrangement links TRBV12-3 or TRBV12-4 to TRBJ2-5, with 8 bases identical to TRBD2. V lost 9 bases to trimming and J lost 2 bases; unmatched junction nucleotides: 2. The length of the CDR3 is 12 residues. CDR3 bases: TGTGCCAGTGCGGGGGGACAAGAGACCCAGTACTTC. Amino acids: CASAGGQETQYF.

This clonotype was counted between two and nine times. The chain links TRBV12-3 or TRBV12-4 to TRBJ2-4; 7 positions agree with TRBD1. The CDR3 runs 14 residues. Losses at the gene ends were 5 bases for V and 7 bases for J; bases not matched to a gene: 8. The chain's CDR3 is CASSPNRGGNIQYF. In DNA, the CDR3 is TGTGCCAGCAGTCCGAACAGGGGTGGGAACATTCAGTACTTC.